The rows below give T cell receptor beta chains drawn from one sample of a study of blood T cell repertoires in COVID-19. Assay used: immunoSEQ multiplex PCR; TCRdb lists only in-frame clones, some missing. The sample holds under 250,000 clones, approximately 82% seen once. Sequenced: peripheral blood. These receptors originate from a man between 50 and 59 years old with active or convalescent COVID-19. Both conserved end residues are part of each CDR3. A D gene is named only where the DNA matches it firmly. Not all rows give a size; the values are once, few, many and, for expanded clones, a class.

d_call	clone_size	v_call	j_call	cdr3_nt	cdr3_aa
.	.	TRBV5-1	TRBJ1-2	TGCGCCAGCAGCTTTGGCCAGGTCGGAGGCTACACCTTC	CASSFGQVGGYTF
TRBD1	.	TRBV18	TRBJ1-1	TGTGCCAGCAATGGACAGGGAATGAACACTGAAGCTTTCTTT	CASNGQGMNTEAFF
.	once	TRBV5-1	TRBJ2-7	TGCGCCAGCAGCTTGGGAGCGGCCTACGAGCAGTACTTC	CASSLGAAYEQYF
.	few	TRBV28	TRBJ1-2	TGTGCCAGCAGTGCAGTACGCCCTAACTATGGCTACACCTTC	CASSAVRPNYGYTF
TRBD2	.	TRBV25-1	TRBJ2-2	TGTGCCAGCAGTGCTCCCGGGGGGGCGGCCACCGGGGAGCTGTTTTTT	CASSAPGGAATGELFF
.	.	TRBV28	TRBJ2-3	TGTGCCAGCAGGTCACTCTCTACGGGACAGGGACTAGGCAAGGGTAGGGATACGCAGTATTTT	CASRSLSTGQGLGKGRDTQYF
.	.	TRBV5-6	TRBJ1-4	TGTGCCAGCAGCTTGGGGCGGGGTAATGAAAAACTGTTTTTT	CASSLGRGNEKLFF
TRBD2	.	TRBV28	TRBJ2-7	TGTGCCAGTAGCAAAGGGCGGATTAGCGGGACCCTCTACGAGCAGTACTTC	CASSKGRISGTLYEQYF
.	few	TRBV28	TRBJ2-3	TGTGCCAGCAGTTTACCAGGGAATGCAGATACGCAGTATTTT	CASSLPGNADTQYF
.	.	TRBV5-1	TRBJ1-3	TGCGCCAGCAGCGTGGACGGACTCTCTGGAAACACCATATATTTT	CASSVDGLSGNTIYF
TRBD1	.	TRBV18	TRBJ1-3	TGTGCCAGCTCACCAACGGAGGGGGCGGTTGGAAACACCATATATTTT	CASSPTEGAVGNTIYF
TRBD2	.	TRBV7-2	TRBJ2-7	TGTGCCAGCAGCTCCGGACTAGTCATCTACGAGCAGTACTTC	CASSSGLVIYEQYF
.	.	TRBV3-1/TRBV3-2	TRBJ1-5	TGTGCCAGCAGCCTAGGTGGGAGCCAGCCCCAGCATTTT	CASSLGGSQPQHF
.	.	TRBV2	TRBJ1-1	TGTGCCAGCAGTTCCGGGACGGGGGGCCAGGAAGCTTTCTTT	CASSSGTGGQEAFF
.	few	TRBV19	TRBJ2-7	TGTGCCAGTAGTACTCCAGGATCCTACGAGCAGTACTTC	CASSTPGSYEQYF
TRBD1	.	TRBV6-2/TRBV6-3	TRBJ1-2	TGTGCCAGCAGTTTGAGGACAGGGGCGTCAGAAGATGGCTACACCTTC	CASSLRTGASEDGYTF
.	.	TRBV5-5	TRBJ2-3	TGTGCCAGCAGCGGCCGGGACTCCTTGGAAGATACGCAGTATTTT	CASSGRDSLEDTQYF
.	.	TRBV5-7	TRBJ1-1	TGTGCCAGCAGCCGACCACAGTTGAACACTGAAGCTTTCTTT	CASSRPQLNTEAFF
.	.	TRBV24-1	TRBJ1-4	TGTGCCACCAGTGATCCTCAGGGTTCCGGCGAAAAACTGTTTTTT	CATSDPQGSGEKLFF
TRBD1	.	TRBV6-5	TRBJ1-4	TGTGCCAGCCGAGGAACAGGGGGTGAAAAACTGTTTTTT	CASRGTGGEKLFF
.	once	TRBV5-6	TRBJ1-1	TGTGCCAGCAGCTTGACGTCGGGGAGGATTAACACTGAAGCTTTCTTT	CASSLTSGRINTEAFF
TRBD2	.	TRBV5-4	TRBJ2-7	TGTGCCAGCAGCTTATCGGGGGGGGGCATCGACGAGCAGTACTTC	CASSLSGGGIDEQYF
TRBD2	.	TRBV7-2	TRBJ2-5	TGTGCCAGCAGCCAGCTAGCGGGGGGGCCCGAGACCCAGTACTTC	CASSQLAGGPETQYF
.	.	TRBV23-1	TRBJ1-2	TGCGCCAGCACCCCCCGCGGGAACTATGGCTACACCTTC	CASTPRGNYGYTF
.	few	TRBV27	TRBJ2-7	TGTGCCAGCAGTCTCCAGAGGCGGCAGGGAGGCTACGAGCAGTACTTC	CASSLQRRQGGYEQYF
TRBD1	.	TRBV5-5	TRBJ1-1	TGTGCCAGCAGCTCCGGACAGGGGAACACTGAAGCTTTCTTT	CASSSGQGNTEAFF
.	few	TRBV7-2	TRBJ1-4	TGTGCCAGCAGCTTATGGAGGAGCGCTAATGAAAAACTGTTTTTT	CASSLWRSANEKLFF
.	.	TRBV6-5	TRBJ2-5	TGTGCCAGCAGTCAACCCGGGATCACCCAGTACTTC	CASSQPGITQYF
.	.	TRBV4-1	TRBJ2-3	TGCGCCAGCAGCCGCACCGGGACGCAGTATTTT	CASSRTGTQYF
TRBD2	once	TRBV27	TRBJ2-7	TGTGCCAGCTCCTGGGGAGGGTCGGACGAGCAGTACTTC	CASSWGGSDEQYF
.	once	TRBV9	TRBJ1-5	TGTGCCAGCAGCGTAGGGGTAGGAGATCAGCCCCAGCATTTT	CASSVGVGDQPQHF
TRBD1	.	TRBV11-2	TRBJ1-1	TGTGCCAGCAGCTTAATCAGTCAGGGGGCCTCGGACACTGAAGCTTTCTTT	CASSLISQGASDTEAFF
.	.	TRBV3-1/TRBV3-2	TRBJ2-3	TGTGCCAGCAGCCAAGTAGTAGGTGCGGTAGATACGCAGTATTTT	CASSQVVGAVDTQYF
.	once	TRBV27	TRBJ1-5	TGTGCCAGCCGTCTCCGGGGGAGCAATCAGCCCCAGCATTTT	CASRLRGSNQPQHF
TRBD1	.	TRBV11-2	TRBJ1-1	TGTGCCAGCAGCTTAGAGGGGACAGGGAAAGCTTTCTTT	CASSLEGTGKAFF